The 13 T cell receptor beta chains below come from one sample, sequenced in a study of T cell responses to AZD1222 COVID-19 vaccine. Profiling relied on immunoSEQ multiplex PCR, and the TCRdb table lists in-frame clones only, not all of them. The data hold some 150,000 clones, with roughly nine tenths observed a single time. Sequencing used peripheral blood, obtained 28 days after the second AZD1222 dose. The receptors stem from an adult who received the AZD1222 COVID-19 vaccine.

This sequence joins TRBV2 and TRBJ1-2; 9 bases fit TRBD1. Germline V CDR1 and CDR2: SNHLY, FYNNEI. V trimming: 2 bases; J trimming: 2 bases; junction bases outside the gene matches: 3. This CDR3 region has 15 residues. The CDR3 DNA reads as TGTGCCAGCAGTGAACAAGGGACAGGGAACTATGGCTACACCTTC. Encoded protein: CASSEQGTGNYGYTF.

This chain links TRBV7-2 with TRBJ2-7; D tentatively fits TRBD1 or TRBD2 (5 bases each). The CDR3 sequence is 12 residues long. Looked up from germline, CDR1 is SGHTA and CDR2 is FQGNSA. The V end lost 2 bases, the J end lost 6 bases, and 8 bases lay between the germline ends. The CDR3 here is CASSLSGTEQYF. The CDR3 DNA follows: TGTGCCAGCAGCTTATCAGGGACCGAGCAGTACTTC.

The genes are TRBV7-3 and TRBJ2-3; TRBD1 aligns across 8 bases. In germline, CDR1 is SGHTA, CDR2 FQGTGA. The trim removed 5 bases at V and 0 bases at J, leaving 4 bases unmatched. CDR3 length: 15 amino acids. Here the CDR3 reads CASSPRGLSTDTQYF. The CDR3 DNA reads TGTGCCAGCAGCCCCAGGGGGCTTAGCACAGATACGCAGTATTTT. Together with reference TRBV7-3 and TRBJ2-3, the CDR3 gives the full variable domain: GAGVSQTPSNKVTEKGKYVELRCDPISGHTALYWYRQSLGQGPEFLIYFQGTGAADDSGLPNDRFFAVRPEGSVSTLKIQRTERGDSAVYLCASSPRGLSTDTQYFGPGTRLTVL.

V and J are TRBV7-3 and TRBJ1-2, with 10 bases aligning to TRBD1. The germline CDR1 and CDR2 sequences are SGHTA and FQGTGA. The CDR3 totals 17 residues. The junction had 13 bases not matched to a gene; V was cut back by 5 bases and J by 4 bases. DNA of the CDR3: TGTGCCAGCAGCCTACAGCCCGGGACAGGGGCGGGCTATGGCTACACCTTC. Translation gives CASSLQPGTGAGYGYTF.

The chain is built from TRBV2 and TRBJ1-6; 10 nucleotides line up with TRBD1. CDR3 size: 15 residues. V gave up 6 bases and J gave up 7 bases; unmatched junction bases: 6. The germline V gene has CDR1 SNHLY and CDR2 FYNNEI. This CDR3 reads CASSADRGRNSPLHF. The CDR3 DNA follows: TGTGCCAGCAGCGCCGACAGGGGGCGAAATTCACCCCTCCACTTT.

The chain has TRBV10-3 and TRBJ1-1, with 9 bases lining up with TRBD1. Per germline, CDR1 ENHRY and CDR2 SYGVKD. The CDR3 is made up of 16 amino acids. J was trimmed by 5 bases and V by 5 bases; bases with no gene match: 12. Written as DNA, the CDR3 is TGTGCCATCAGTACCACCTCACAGGGGGCGTCGACTGAAGCTTTCTTT. Residues: CAISTTSQGASTEAFF.

The chain uses TRBV19 and TRBJ2-3; D is possibly TRBD2 (6 bases). The V and J ends lost 5 bases and 1 base respectively, with 13 bases between them. This CDR3 has 15 residues. Germline CDR1 and CDR2: LNHDA and SQIVND (reference sequence). CDR3: CASSLISGGTDTQYF. The CDR3 coding sequence is TGTGCCAGTAGTTTAATTAGCGGTGGCACAGATACGCAGTATTTT.

This chain connects TRBV24-1 to TRBJ2-3, with 9 bases matching TRBD2. The germline CDR1 and CDR2 sequences are KGHDR and SFDVKD. The length of the CDR3 is 15 residues. The trim removed 5 bases at V and 5 bases at J, leaving 7 bases unmatched. The CDR3 loop is CATSGVSGSGDTQYF. The CDR3 region has the DNA TGTGCCACCAGTGGTGTTAGCGGGAGCGGAGATACGCAGTATTTT.

CDR3 loop: CASSPPGDGPQETQYF. The CDR3 coding sequence is TGTGCCAGCTCACCACCGGGGGACGGGCCCCAAGAGACCCAGTACTTC. This rearrangement joins TRBV18 to TRBJ2-5, with D perhaps being TRBD1 or TRBD2 (5 bases each). The CDR3 totals 16 residues. Germline-derived CDR1 and CDR2 are KGHSH and LQKENI. V lost 0 bases and J lost 1, with 12 bases in between.

This clone was picked up a small number of times. The same CDR3 is also encoded by other DNA sequences in this sample. V gene TRBV18 combines with J gene TRBJ2-5; D uncertain. CDR1 KGHSH and CDR2 LQKENI come from the germline V gene. V lost 3 bases, J lost 1 base, and 0 bases lay in between. The CDR3 spans 11 residues. CDR3 protein: CASSPQETQYF. CDR3 in DNA: TGTGCCAGCTCACCCCAAGAGACCCAGTACTTC.

The V gene is TRBV6-5, the J gene TRBJ1-6, with 7 bases identical to TRBD1. V trimming: 6 bases; J trimming: 8 bases; junction bases outside the gene matches: 7. The CDR3 has 14 residues. Germline V lookup: CDR1 MNHEY, CDR2 SVGAGI. CDR3 in DNA: TGTGCCAGCAGCCAGACAGGGAGGGATTCACCCCTCCACTTT. Its translation is CASSQTGRDSPLHF.

V gene TRBV19 combines with J gene TRBJ1-5; 8 bases line up with TRBD1. The CDR3 extends over 15 amino acids. Looked up from germline, CDR1 is LNHDA and CDR2 is SQIVND (reference sequence). Trimming cost V 7 bases and J 4 bases; bases outside gene matches: 9. The CDR3 bases are TGTGCCAGTACCTCAGGACAGGGTGCAAATCAGCCCCAGCATTTT. Translated: CASTSGQGANQPQHF.

The chain uses TRBV30 and TRBJ1-6; TRBD1 might be the D (5 bases). Trimming took 6 bases from V and 8 from J, leaving 11 bases between them. The CDR3 is 12 residues long. Germline V gene lookup returns CDR1 GTSNPN and CDR2 SVGIG (reference sequence). The CDR3 nucleotides read TGTGCCTGTCGGGACCGCTATTCACCCCTCCACTTT. Its protein is CACRDRYSPLHF.